This TCR beta chain was documented in a study of T cell responses to AZD1222 COVID-19 vaccine. Between the trimmed V and J ends, which lost 1 base and 2 bases, there was a span of 11 bases. Germline assignment: CDR1 MGHDK and CDR2 SYGVNS. The CDR3 has 15 residues. Overall study findings and caveats: Clonal diversity may have been underestimated, and the donors were mostly white British, with more females than males. Reportedly, nearly half the spike-specific TCRs target unmutated variant regions.

In the case of this clone: Its antigen remains unidentified.

Sequencing was performed with immunoSEQ multiplex PCR; in TCRdb, only in-frame clones are kept and a portion is missing. The sample has nearly 55,000 clones; roughly 90% are singletons. Material: peripheral blood, obtained 28 days after the second AZD1222 dose. V gene TRBV25-1 combines with J gene TRBJ1-1; D gene ambiguous. The source is an adult who received the AZD1222 COVID-19 vaccine. The CDR3 protein is CASSESLGRNTEAFF. The DNA for the CDR3 is TGTGCCAGCAGTGAATCGCTGGGCAGAAACACTGAAGCTTTCTTT.